A single sample gave rise to the 21 T cell receptor beta chains below, sequenced in a study of spatial heterogeneity in lung cancer. MiXCR was run by TCRdb on the 5' RACE reads, yielding one entry per CDR3 protein. This sample has 90,000 to 95,000 distinct CDR3 sequences; roughly 12% occur once, and the top ten carry 35% to 50%. The time point: sample taken at primary tumor resection. Unsorted whole RNA of tumor, nontumor lung or frozen PBMC was sequenced. The sample was PBMCs, taken at surgery. The receptors originated from a male donor with early-stage non-small cell lung cancer.

CDR3 amino acids: CASNRYYYEQYF. In DNA form, the CDR3 reads TGTGCCAGCAACAGATACTACTACGAGCAGTACTTC. The J gene is TRBJ2-7, the V gene TRBV2; D not certain. V was cut by 7 bases and J by 3 bases, with 10 bases left in between. The CDR3 contains 12 residues. Germline V gene data show CDR1 as SNHLY and CDR2 as FYNNEI.

This clonotype was recorded at least ten times. V is TRBV5-1 and J is TRBJ2-7, with TRBD1 as a possible D gene (6 bases). Germline CDR1 and CDR2: SGHRS and YFSETQ. There are 14 residues in the CDR3. V was pared by 3 bases and J by 1 base, with 11 bases between. As DNA, the CDR3 is TGCGCCAGCAGCTCAGGGGCTGTATCCTACGAGCAGTACTTC. Amino acids: CASSSGAVSYEQYF.

This clonotype was recorded many times. The rearrangement joins TRBV28 to TRBJ2-7; possibly TRBD2 for D (5 bases). Germline CDR1 MDHEN, CDR2 SYDVKM. With 3 bases removed from V and 3 bases from J, the gap between germline ends came to 15 bases. The CDR3 consists of 15 residues. CDR3 in DNA: TGTGCCAGCAGTTTGGCGGGTGCCCGATACTACGAGCAGTACTTC. Its protein product is CASSLAGARYYEQYF.

This sequence joins TRBV4-1 and TRBJ2-3; D gene uncertain. V lost 3 bases to trimming and J lost 0 bases, with 13 bases between them. CDR1 and CDR2 from the germline V gene are MGHRA and YSYEKL. The CDR3 is made up of 16 amino acids. The chain's CDR3 is CASSHPGTPSTDTQYF. The DNA for the CDR3 is TGCGCCAGCAGCCACCCAGGAACTCCGAGCACAGATACGCAGTATTTT.

The chain employs TRBV18 and TRBJ1-4; no clear D. V was shortened by 3 bases and J by 8 bases, with 10 bases between the two germline ends. The CDR3 consists of 13 residues. The germline gives CDR1 KGHSH, CDR2 LQKENI. The CDR3 DNA is TGTGCCAGCTCACCGGGAACGGAGGAAAAACTGTTTTTT. This gives the protein CASSPGTEEKLFF. Together with reference TRBV18 and TRBJ1-4, the CDR3 gives the full variable domain: NAGVMQNPRHLVRRRGQEARLRCSPMKGHSHVYWYRQLPEEGLKFMVYLQKENIIDESGMPKERFSAEFPKEGPSILRIQQVVRGDSAAYFCASSPGTEEKLFFGSGTQLSVL.

The genes are TRBV20-1 and TRBJ2-1; 11 bases are a match to TRBD1. Germline CDR1 reads DFQATT; CDR2 reads SNEGSKA (reference sequence). Trimming took 2 bases from V and 6 from J; bases not matched to a gene: 3. The CDR3 has 14 residues. CDR3 sequence (DNA): TGCAGTGCTAGATCCGGGACAGGGGGCAATGAGCAGTTCTTC. Protein: CSARSGTGGNEQFF.

The CDR3 region has the DNA TGTGCCAGCAGTTTAAGGCTAGCGGGGGCAGAGACCCAGTACTTC. It encodes CASSLRLAGAETQYF. The gene calls are TRBV28 and TRBJ2-5, with TRBD2 matching 10 bases. The V gene end was trimmed by 2 bases and the J gene end by 4 bases; junction bases not matched to a gene: 4. Germline values: CDR1 MDHEN, CDR2 SYDVKM. The CDR3 sequence is 15 residues long.

This clonotype has only a few counts. The chain carries TRBV5-5 and TRBJ2-5, with a tentative D call TRBD2 (5 bases). The germline gives CDR1 SGHKS, CDR2 YYEKEE (reference sequence). The CDR3 loop spans 14 amino acids. Trimming shortened V by 3 bases and J by 2 bases, and 11 bases separated the two germline ends. CDR3 amino acids: CASSSRTGQETQYF. CDR3 in DNA: TGTGCCAGCAGCTCGAGGACGGGGCAAGAGACCCAGTACTTC.

The V call is TRBV3-1, the J call TRBJ1-6, with unresolved D. Trimming removed 1 base at V and 7 bases at J, with 11 bases between. Germline CDR1 LGHDT, CDR2 YNNKEL (reference sequence). This CDR3 has 15 residues. This chain's CDR3 is CASSQGYISNSPLHF. As DNA, the CDR3 is TGTGCCAGCAGCCAAGGATACATATCAAATTCACCCCTCCACTTT. Full variable domain (missing parts from reference TRBV3-1 and TRBJ1-6): DTAVSQTPKYLVTQMGNDKSIKCEQNLGHDTMYWYKQDSKKFLKIMFSYNNKELIINETVPNRFSPKSPDKAHLNLHINSLELGDSAVYFCASSQGYISNSPLHFGNGTRLTVT.

J is TRBJ2-4 and V is TRBV28, with 16 bases aligning to TRBD2. Trimming at V came to 5 bases and at J to 0 bases, leaving 4 bases not matched to a gene. CDR1 is MDHEN, CDR2 SYDVKM, per germline. The CDR3 consists of 18 residues. The CDR3: CASSAGLAGGLAKNIQYF. CDR3 nucleotide sequence: TGTGCCAGCAGTGCGGGACTAGCGGGAGGGTTAGCCAAAAACATTCAGTACTTC. The entire variable domain, with the rest obtained from reference TRBV28 and TRBJ2-4, is as follows: DVKVTQSSRYLVKRTGEKVFLECVQDMDHENMFWYRQDPGLGLRLIYFSYDVKMKEKGDIPEGYSVSREKKERFSLILESASTNQTSMYLCASSAGLAGGLAKNIQYFGAGTRLSVL.

This clonotype was observed at least ten times. Written as DNA, the CDR3 is TGTGCCACCGCCGACAGGGCCCCAGATACGCAGTATTTT. The encoded protein is CATADRAPDTQYF. The chain links TRBV28 to TRBJ2-3, with 7 bases fitting TRBD1. J was trimmed by 4 bases and V by 10 bases; bases with no gene match: 8. The germline gives CDR1 MDHEN, CDR2 SYDVKM. The CDR3 sequence is 13 residues long.

This clonotype was seen a handful of times. V gene TRBV18 combines with J gene TRBJ2-3; D may correspond to TRBD1 or TRBD2 (5 bases each). The CDR3 has 13 residues. V lost 1 base and J lost 6, with 8 bases in between. Germline CDR1 and CDR2: KGHSH and LQKENI. CDR3 DNA: TGTGCCAGCTCACCACGAGGGGAGGATACGCAGTATTTT. This gives the protein CASSPRGEDTQYF.

This sequence joins TRBV7-9 and TRBJ2-2, with D perhaps being TRBD1 or TRBD2 (5 bases each). CDR3 size: 16 residues. V lost 3 bases and J lost 0, with 11 bases in between. CDR1 is SEHNR, CDR2 FQNEAQ, per germline (reference sequence). The CDR3 DNA is TGTGCCAGCAGCTTCCGGGACCTTACGAACACCGGGGAGCTGTTTTTT. Translation: CASSFRDLTNTGELFF.

V usage is TRBV29-1 and J usage is TRBJ2-3; TRBD2 aligns across 7 bases. Trimming removed 1 base from V and 5 bases from J; junction bases left unmatched: 3. This CDR3 contains 13 residues. Germline V lookup: CDR1 SQVTM, CDR2 ANQGSEA. CDR3 protein: CSVEVAGEDTQYF. In DNA, the CDR3 is TGCAGCGTTGAAGTGGCGGGAGAAGATACGCAGTATTTT.

This clonotype was detected many times. V and J are TRBV4-3 and TRBJ2-2; 8 positions agree with TRBD1. The germline V gene has CDR1 LGHNA and CDR2 YSLEER. The CDR3 has 15 amino acids. V shed 1 base and J 7 bases; nucleotides not matched to a gene: 5. CDR3 protein: CASSQGHRGIGELFF. CDR3 nucleotide sequence: TGCGCCAGCAGCCAAGGGCACAGGGGGATCGGGGAGCTGTTTTTT.

This clonotype was recorded a few times. The chain couples TRBV4-3 to TRBJ1-6; the match to TRBD1 covers 11 bases. The CDR3 consists of 20 residues. The J segment lost 0 bases and the V segment lost 1 base, leaving 8 bases of the junction unmatched. Germline loops: CDR1 LGHNA, CDR2 YSLEER. The CDR3 is CASSQARTGQGGSYNSPLHF. CDR3 nucleotide sequence: TGCGCCAGCAGCCAAGCGCGGACGGGACAGGGGGGCTCCTATAATTCACCCCTCCACTTT.

The CDR3 region is CASSLDRGPQETQYF. CDR3 sequence (DNA): TGCGCCAGCAGCCTCGACAGGGGGCCCCAAGAGACCCAGTACTTC. The J gene is TRBJ2-5, the V gene TRBV5-1, with 10 bases matching TRBD1. The CDR3 has 15 residues. Unmatched junction bases numbered 4, after V lost 4 bases and J lost 1 base. Germline CDR1 reads SGHRS; CDR2 reads YFSETQ.

Only a few counts were recorded for this clonotype. The CDR3 loop reads CASSLGDTGGELFF. CDR3 DNA sequence: TGTGCCAGCAGCTTAGGGGACACGGGCGGGGAGCTGTTTTTT. J is TRBJ2-2 and V is TRBV11-3, with D possibly TRBD1 on 6 matching bases. V lost 1 base to trimming and J lost 7 bases, with 10 bases between them. The CDR3 consists of 14 residues. Germline lookup yields CDR1 SGHNT and CDR2 YENEEA. Complete variable domain (other parts from reference TRBV11-3 and TRBJ2-2): EAGVVQSPRYKIIEKKQPVAFWCNPISGHNTLYWYLQNLGQGPELLIRYENEEAVDDSQLPKDRFSAERLKGVDSTLKIQPAELGDSAVYLCASSLGDTGGELFFGEGSRLTVL.

The V and J genes are TRBV7-2 and TRBJ1-1, with a weak D call TRBD1 (6 bases). CDR1 is SGHTA, CDR2 FQGNSA, per germline. V dropped 10 bases and J dropped 1 base, with 13 bases sitting between them. CDR3 size: 13 residues. The CDR3 region is CATRWTENTEAFF. CDR3 DNA sequence: TGTGCCACCCGGTGGACAGAGAACACTGAAGCTTTCTTT.

This clonotype showed up just a few times. V is TRBV4-2 and J is TRBJ2-7; D may match TRBD1 or TRBD2 (5 bases each). Germline-derived CDR1 and CDR2 are LGHNA and YNFKEQ. This CDR3 spans 14 amino acids. V was cut by 1 base and J by 0 bases, with 7 bases left in between. This CDR3 reads CASSQVRGSYEQYF. For the CDR3, the DNA is TGTGCCAGCAGCCAAGTGAGGGGCTCCTACGAGCAGTACTTC.

The rearrangement uses TRBV15 and TRBJ2-5, with D perhaps matching TRBD2 (6 bases). The CDR3 sequence is 14 residues long. V was clipped by 2 bases and J by 4 bases, with 11 bases between them. Germline values: CDR1 LNHNV, CDR2 YYDKDF (reference sequence). The chain's CDR3 is CATSRPGRGETQYF. The CDR3, as DNA: TGTGCCACCAGCAGACCAGGGCGGGGAGAGACCCAGTACTTC.